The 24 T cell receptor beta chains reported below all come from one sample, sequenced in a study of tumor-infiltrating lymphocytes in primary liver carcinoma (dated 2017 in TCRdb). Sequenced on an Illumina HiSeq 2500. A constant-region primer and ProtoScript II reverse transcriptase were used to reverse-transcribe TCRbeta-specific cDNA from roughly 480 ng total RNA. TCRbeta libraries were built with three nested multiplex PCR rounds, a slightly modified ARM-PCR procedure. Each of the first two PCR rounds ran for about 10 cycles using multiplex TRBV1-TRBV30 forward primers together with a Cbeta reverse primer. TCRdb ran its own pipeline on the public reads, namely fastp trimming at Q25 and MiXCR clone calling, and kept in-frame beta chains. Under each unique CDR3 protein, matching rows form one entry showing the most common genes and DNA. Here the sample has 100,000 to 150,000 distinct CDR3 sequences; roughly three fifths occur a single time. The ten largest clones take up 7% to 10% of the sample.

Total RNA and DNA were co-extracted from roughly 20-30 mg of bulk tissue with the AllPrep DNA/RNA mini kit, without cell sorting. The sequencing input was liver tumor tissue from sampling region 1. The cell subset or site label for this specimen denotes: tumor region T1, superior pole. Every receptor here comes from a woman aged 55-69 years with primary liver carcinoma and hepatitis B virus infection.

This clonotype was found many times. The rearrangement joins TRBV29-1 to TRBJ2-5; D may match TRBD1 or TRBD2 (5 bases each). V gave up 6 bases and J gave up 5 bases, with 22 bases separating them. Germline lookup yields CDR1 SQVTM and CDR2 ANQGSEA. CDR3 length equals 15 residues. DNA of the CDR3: TGCAGCGTCCACCGTGGGGGTGGGATCGGGGAGACCCAGTACTTC. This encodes CSVHRGGGIGETQYF.

In DNA, the CDR3 is TGTGCCAGCAGCTTAGCACTACTGGGGGGTACCGCCGGGGAGCTGTTTTTT. It codes for CASSLALLGGTAGELFF. This chain links TRBV11-2 with TRBJ2-2; D is perhaps TRBD2 (6 bases). Trimming took off 1 base at V and 6 bases at J, with 18 bases between the two ends. Germline CDR1 is SGHAT and CDR2 is FQNNGV. The CDR3 consists of 17 residues. Using reference TRBV11-2 and TRBJ2-2 for the parts outside the CDR3, the full variable domain is EAGVAQSPRYKIIEKRQSVAFWCNPISGHATLYWYQQILGQGPKLLIQFQNNGVVDDSQLPKDRFSAERLKGVDSTLKIQPAKLEDSAVYLCASSLALLGGTAGELFFGEGSRLTVL.

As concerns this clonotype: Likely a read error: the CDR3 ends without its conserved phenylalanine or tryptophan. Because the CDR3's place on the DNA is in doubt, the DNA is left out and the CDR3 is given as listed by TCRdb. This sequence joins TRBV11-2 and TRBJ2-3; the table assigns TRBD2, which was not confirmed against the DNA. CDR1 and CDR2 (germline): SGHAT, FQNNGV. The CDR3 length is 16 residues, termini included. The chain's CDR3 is CASSYTVGVSTDTQYL.

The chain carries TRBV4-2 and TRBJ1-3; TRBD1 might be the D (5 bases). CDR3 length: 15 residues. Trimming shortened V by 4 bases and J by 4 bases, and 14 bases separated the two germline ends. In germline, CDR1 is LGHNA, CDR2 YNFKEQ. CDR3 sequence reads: CASSLGESQGNTIYF. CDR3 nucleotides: TGTGCCAGCAGCCTGGGGGAATCACAAGGAAACACCATATATTTT.

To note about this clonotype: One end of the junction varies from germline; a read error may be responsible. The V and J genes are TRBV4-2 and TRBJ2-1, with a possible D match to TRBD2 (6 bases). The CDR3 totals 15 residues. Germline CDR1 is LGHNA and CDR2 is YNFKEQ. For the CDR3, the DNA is TGTGCCAGCAGCCAAGATAGTACTAGCCGCAATGGGCAGTTCTTC. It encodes CASSQDSTSRNGQFF.

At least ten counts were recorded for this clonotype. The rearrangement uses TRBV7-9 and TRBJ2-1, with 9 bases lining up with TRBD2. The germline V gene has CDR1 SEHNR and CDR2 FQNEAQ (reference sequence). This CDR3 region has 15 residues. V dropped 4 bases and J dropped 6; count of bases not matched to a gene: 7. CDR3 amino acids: CASSSSGTSPNEQFF. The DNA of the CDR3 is TGTGCCAGCAGCTCCTCCGGGACTAGCCCCAATGAGCAGTTCTTC.

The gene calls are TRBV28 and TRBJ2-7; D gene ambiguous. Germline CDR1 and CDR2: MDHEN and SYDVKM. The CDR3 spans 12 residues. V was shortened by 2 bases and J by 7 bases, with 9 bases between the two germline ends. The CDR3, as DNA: TGTGCCAGCAGTTTAGTCATTTGTGAGCAGTACTTC. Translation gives CASSLVICEQYF.

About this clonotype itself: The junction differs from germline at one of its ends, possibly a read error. The CDR3 DNA reads as TGCGCCTGCAGCTTAGATCGAGGAGATACGCAGTACTTT. Its protein is CACSLDRGDTQYF. This chain links TRBV11-2 with TRBJ2-3, with no clear D. Germline V gene sequence: CDR1 SGHAT, CDR2 FQNNGV. The CDR3 is 13 amino acids.

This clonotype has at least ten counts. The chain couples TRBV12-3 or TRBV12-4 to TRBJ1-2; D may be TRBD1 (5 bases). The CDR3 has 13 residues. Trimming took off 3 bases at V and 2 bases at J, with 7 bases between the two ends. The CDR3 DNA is TGTGCCAGCAGTTTGGACAAAAACTATGGCTACACCTTC. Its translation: CASSLDKNYGYTF.

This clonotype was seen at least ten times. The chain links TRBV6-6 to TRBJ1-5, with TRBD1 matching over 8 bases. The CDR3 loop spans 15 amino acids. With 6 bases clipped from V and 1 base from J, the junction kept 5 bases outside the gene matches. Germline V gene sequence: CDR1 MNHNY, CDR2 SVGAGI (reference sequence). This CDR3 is CASRGQGLSNQPQHF. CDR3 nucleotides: TGTGCCAGCAGAGGACAGGGTCTAAGCAATCAGCCCCAGCATTTT.

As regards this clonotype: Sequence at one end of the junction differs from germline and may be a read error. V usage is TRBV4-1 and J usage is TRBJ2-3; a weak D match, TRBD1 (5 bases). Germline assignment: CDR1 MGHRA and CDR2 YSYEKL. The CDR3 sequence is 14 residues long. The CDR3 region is CANSQTIGTGTQYF. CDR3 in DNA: TGCGCCAACAGCCAGACGATCGGAACAGGTACGCAGTATTTT.

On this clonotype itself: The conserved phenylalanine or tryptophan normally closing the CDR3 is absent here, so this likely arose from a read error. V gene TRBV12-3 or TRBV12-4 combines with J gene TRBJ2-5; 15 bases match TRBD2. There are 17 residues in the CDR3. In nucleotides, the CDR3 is TGTACCAGCAGTCGAGGACTAGCGGGAGGGTCCGGGGAGACCCAGTACTTA. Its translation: CTSSRGLAGGSGETQYL.

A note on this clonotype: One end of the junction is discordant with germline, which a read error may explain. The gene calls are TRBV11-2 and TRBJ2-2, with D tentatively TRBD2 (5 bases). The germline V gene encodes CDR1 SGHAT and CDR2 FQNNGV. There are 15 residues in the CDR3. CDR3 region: CASGLEQSHTGELFF. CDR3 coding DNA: TGCGCCAGCGGCTTAGAACAGTCTCACACCGGGGAGCTGTTTTTT.

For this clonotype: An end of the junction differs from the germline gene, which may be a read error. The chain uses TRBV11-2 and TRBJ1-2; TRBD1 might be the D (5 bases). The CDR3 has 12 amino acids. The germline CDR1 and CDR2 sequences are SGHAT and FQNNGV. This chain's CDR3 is CASSYRSYGYTF. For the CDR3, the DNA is TGTGCCAGCAGCTACAGGAGCTATGGCTACACCTTT.

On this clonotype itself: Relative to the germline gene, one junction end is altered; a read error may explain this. The CDR3 reads CASGSVGANVLTF. CDR3 sequence (DNA): TGCGCCAGCGGTAGTGTTGGGGCCAATGTCCTGACTTTC. V and J are TRBV10-2 and TRBJ2-6; D may be TRBD1 (5 bases). Germline CDR1 reads WSHSY; CDR2 reads SAAADI. The CDR3 totals 13 residues.

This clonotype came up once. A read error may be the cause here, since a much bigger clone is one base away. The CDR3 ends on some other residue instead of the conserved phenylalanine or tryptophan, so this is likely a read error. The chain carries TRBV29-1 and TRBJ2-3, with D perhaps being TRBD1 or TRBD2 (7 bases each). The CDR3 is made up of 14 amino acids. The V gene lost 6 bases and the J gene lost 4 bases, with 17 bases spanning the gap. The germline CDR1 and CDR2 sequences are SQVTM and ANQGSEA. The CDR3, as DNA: TGCAGCGTCGGGGGGCGGACAGGTTCAGATACGCAGTATTCT. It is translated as CSVGGRTGSDTQYS.

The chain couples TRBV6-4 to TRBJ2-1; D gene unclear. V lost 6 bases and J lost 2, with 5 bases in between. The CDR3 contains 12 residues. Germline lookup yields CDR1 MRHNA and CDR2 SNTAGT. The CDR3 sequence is CASRVAYNEQFF. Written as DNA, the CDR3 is TGTGCCAGCAGGGTTGCCTACAATGAGCAGTTCTTC.

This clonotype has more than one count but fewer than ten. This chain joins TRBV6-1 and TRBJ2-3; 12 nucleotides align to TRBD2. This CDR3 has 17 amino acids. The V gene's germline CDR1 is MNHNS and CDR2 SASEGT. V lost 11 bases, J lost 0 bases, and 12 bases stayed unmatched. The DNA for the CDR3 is TGTGCCGGTCGGACTAGCGGGGCCGGGTCTAGCACAGATACGCAGTATTTT. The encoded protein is CAGRTSGAGSSTDTQYF.

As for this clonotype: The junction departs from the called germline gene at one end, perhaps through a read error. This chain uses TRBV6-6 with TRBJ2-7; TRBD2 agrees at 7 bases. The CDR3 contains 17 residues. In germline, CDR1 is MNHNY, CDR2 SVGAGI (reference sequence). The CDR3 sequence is CASSHSLQGGSTYEQYF. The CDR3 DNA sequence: TGTGCCAGCAGTCACTCACTCCAGGGCGGGAGTACCTACGAGCAGTATTTC.

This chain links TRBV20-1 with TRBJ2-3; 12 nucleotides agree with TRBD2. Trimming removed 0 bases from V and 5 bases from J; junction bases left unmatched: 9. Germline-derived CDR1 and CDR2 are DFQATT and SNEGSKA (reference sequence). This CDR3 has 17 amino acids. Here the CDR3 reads CSARDATSGSIIDTQYF. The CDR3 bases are TGCAGTGCTAGAGATGCGACTAGCGGGAGTATAATAGATACGCAGTATTTT.

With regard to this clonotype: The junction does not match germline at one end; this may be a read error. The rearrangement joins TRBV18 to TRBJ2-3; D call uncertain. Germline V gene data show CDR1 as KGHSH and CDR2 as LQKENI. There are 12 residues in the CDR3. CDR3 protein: CACSRREDTQYF. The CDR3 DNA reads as TGTGCCTGCTCACGGCGAGAGGATACGCAGTATTTT.

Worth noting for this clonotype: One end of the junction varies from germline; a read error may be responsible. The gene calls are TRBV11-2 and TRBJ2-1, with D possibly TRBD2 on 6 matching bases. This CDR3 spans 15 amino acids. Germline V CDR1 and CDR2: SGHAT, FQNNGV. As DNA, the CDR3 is TGTGCCAGCAGCCATAGGGGAGCGGGTGTAAATGAGCAATTCTTC. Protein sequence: CASSHRGAGVNEQFF.

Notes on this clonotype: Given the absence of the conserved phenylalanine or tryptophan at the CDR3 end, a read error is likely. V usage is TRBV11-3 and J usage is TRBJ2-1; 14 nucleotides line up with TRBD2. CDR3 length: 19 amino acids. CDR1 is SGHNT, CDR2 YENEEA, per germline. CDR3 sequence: CASSLGGTSGSPVYNEQFL. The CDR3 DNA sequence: TGTGCCAGCAGTTTAGGCGGGACTAGCGGGAGTCCGGTATACAATGAGCAGTTCCTC.

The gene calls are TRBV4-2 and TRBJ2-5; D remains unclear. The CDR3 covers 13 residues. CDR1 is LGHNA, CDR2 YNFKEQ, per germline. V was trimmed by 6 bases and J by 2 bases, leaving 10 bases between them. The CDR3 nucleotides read TGTGCCAGCAGTCAGAGCGATCAAGAGACCCAGTACTTC. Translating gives CASSQSDQETQYF.